The present TCR beta chain was sequenced within a study of cytomegalovirus exposure and HLA in healthy donors. Study-wide background: The Caucasian-associated ancestry cluster held roughly 80% of more than 350 genotyped donors. General study findings and limits: In a later analysis, common viral pathogens appeared linked to several of the most significant clusters. A prior analysis recorded that most TCR beta V segments were productive about 90% or about 30% of the time.

Concerning this clone: Its antigen is not known.

It was with 60 Vbeta and 13 Jbeta primers that the PCR ran. Per the study methods: Approximately 11 million of the 80 million or so unique TCR beta chains counted in a later analysis were shared. Sequencing used immunoSEQ multiplex PCR; TCRdb keeps in-frame clones, though not all of them. V and J calls plus clone size are reproduced from that table; the DNA served to infer D and trimming. The table records fewer than 140,000 clones, roughly 80% of them present only once. The material sequenced was PBMCs. This TCR was recovered from a man aged 45 to 65 in good health and CMV-seronegative.

The CDR3 nucleotides are TGTGCCAGCAGCCCGGGGAGTGGAAACACCATATATTTT. This sequence encodes CASSPGSGNTIYF. The chain carries TRBV11-2 and TRBJ1-3; D unresolved. Germline V lookup: CDR1 SGHAT, CDR2 FQNNGV. Trimming cost V 5 bases and J 3 bases, with 8 bases left between them. The CDR3 spans 13 residues.